Given below is one TCR beta chain in context. Its specificity is not known. This sample is part of a study of CD4+ T cells in melanoma. Study-wide points: CD8+ T cell, macrophage and B cell function reportedly correlated with neoantigen-specific CD4+ T cells. In melanoma, neoantigen-specific CD4+ T cells reportedly differed in differentiation state.

Losses at the gene ends were 3 bases for V and 6 bases for J; bases not matched to a gene: 9. The CDR3 runs to 16 residues. Per the germline V gene, CDR1 is SEHNR and CDR2 is FQNEAQ (reference sequence). Sequencing was performed with immunoSEQ multiplex PCR; in TCRdb, only in-frame clones are kept and a portion is missing. The table shows under 10,000 clones, with 73% occurring only once. Material: cells from a culture (not recorded whether cultured in vitro). This receptor was taken from a human donor with melanoma. The V and J genes are TRBV7-9 and TRBJ2-3; 10 bases are shared with TRBD2. The CDR3 sequence: CASSFLLAGEADTQYF. The DNA for the CDR3 is TGTGCCAGCAGCTTTTTGCTAGCGGGGGAAGCGGATACGCAGTATTTT.